The clone carrying this TCR beta chain was seen more than once but under ten times. The CDR3 contains 15 residues. Germline V CDR1 and CDR2: MNHNS, SASEGT. Trimming left V 7 bases short and J 0 bases short, with 13 bases between. The data stem from a study of patients and donors after allogeneic stem cell transplantation. Each CDR3 protein is one row after TCRdb ran MiXCR on the RT-PCR reads. There are about 1,800 distinct CDR3 sequences in the sample; 13% to 15% occur only once, and approximately 12% lies in the top ten. Input material: blood, either unsorted or a sorted T cell fraction (not recorded which). The sequence derives from a human donor who was either an allogeneic HSCT recipient or a stem cell or donor lymphocyte infusion donor (not recorded which). It is not recorded whose cells these are; they may come from a transplant donor. The chain recombines TRBV6-1 with TRBJ2-1, with unresolved D. CDR3 DNA sequence: TGTGCCAGCACTTGGGGTCGGGTCTCCTACAATGAGCAGTTCTTC. Amino acids: CASTWGRVSYNEQFF.